One sample yielded the 12 T cell receptor beta chains listed below, sequenced in a study of spatial heterogeneity in lung cancer. Via MiXCR, TCRdb re-called the 5' RACE reads, giving one row per CDR3 protein. The table has approximately 44,000 distinct CDR3 sequences, 12% to 15% seen once. The time point was: sample taken at primary tumor resection. No cell sorting; template was whole RNA from tumor, lung tissue or PBMC. The source was PBMCs, collected at surgery. These receptors were obtained from a male donor with early-stage non-small cell lung cancer.

This clonotype came up a few times. The chain links TRBV5-6 to TRBJ2-5, with 10 bases matching TRBD2. The length of the CDR3 is 17 residues. The trim removed 0 bases at V and 1 base at J, leaving 6 bases unmatched. CDR1 and CDR2 from the germline V gene are SGHDT and YYEEEE. The CDR3 coding sequence is TGTGCCAGCAGCTTGGCGAGACTAGCGGGCTTCCAAGAGACCCAGTACTTC. This gives the protein CASSLARLAGFQETQYF. The whole variable domain, filled in from reference TRBV5-6 and TRBJ2-5, reads DAGVTQSPTHLIKTRGQQVTLRCSPKSGHDTVSWYQQALGQGPQFIFQYYEEEERQRGNFPDRFSGHQFPNYSSELNVNALLLGDSALYLCASSLARLAGFQETQYFGPGTRLLVL.

This clonotype occurred many times. The chain has TRBV4-2 and TRBJ2-7; D ambiguous. Per germline, CDR1 LGHNA and CDR2 YNFKEQ. This CDR3 is built from 15 residues. Trimming took 0 bases from V and 0 from J, leaving 9 bases between them. CDR3 sequence reads: CASSQEWHASYEQYF. CDR3 nucleotides: TGTGCCAGCAGCCAAGAGTGGCATGCCTCCTACGAGCAGTACTTC.

This clonotype was observed a handful of times. J is TRBJ1-1 and V is TRBV7-9; no firm D call. Between the trimmed V and J ends, which lost 2 bases and 4 bases, there was a span of 8 bases. Germline CDR1 and CDR2: SEHNR and FQNEAQ (reference sequence). The CDR3 consists of 13 residues. CDR3 residues: CASSLIGGTEAFF. The CDR3 nucleotides read TGTGCCAGCAGCTTAATCGGTGGCACTGAAGCTTTCTTT.

Here the CDR3 DNA reads TGCGCCAGCAGTGATGACCGGGGCGGGGATGGCTACACCTTC. Translation: CASSDDRGGDGYTF. V and J are TRBV10-1 and TRBJ1-2; a possible D gene is TRBD1 (5 bases). In germline, CDR1 is WNHNN, CDR2 SYGVQD (reference sequence). CDR3 length equals 14 residues. V shed 3 bases and J shed 6 bases, with 14 bases lying between them.

The rearrangement uses TRBV6-5 and TRBJ2-7; TRBD1 matches 9 bases. CDR3 length equals 16 residues. Germline CDR1 is MNHEY and CDR2 is SVGAGI. V trimming: 2 bases; J trimming: 6 bases; junction bases outside the gene matches: 11. CDR3 in amino acids: CASSYQGQGRASEQYF. CDR3 in DNA: TGTGCCAGCAGTTACCAGGGACAGGGACGGGCAAGCGAGCAGTACTTC.

The chain recombines TRBV4-1 with TRBJ1-5; possible D gene TRBD1, 6 bases. The CDR3 sequence is 15 residues long. Trimming took off 0 bases at V and 7 bases at J, with 13 bases between the two ends. Germline V CDR1 and CDR2: MGHRA, YSYEKL. The CDR3 region is CASSQDLGARQPQHF. CDR3 nucleotides: TGCGCCAGCAGCCAAGACTTGGGGGCCCGGCAGCCCCAGCATTTT.

This rearrangement joins TRBV20-1 to TRBJ1-2, with D perhaps matching TRBD1 (5 bases). The CDR3 contains 15 residues. CDR1 and CDR2 (germline): DFQATT, SNEGSKA (reference sequence). The ends were cut back, 7 bases at V and 1 base at J, with 19 bases in the middle. In DNA form, the CDR3 reads TGCAGTGTGGAGGGGTTGCAGCACGGTAACTATGGCTACACCTTC. It is translated as CSVEGLQHGNYGYTF.

The chain links TRBV7-2 to TRBJ2-7, with 11 bases lining up with TRBD2. The CDR3 has 16 amino acids. Germline V gene sequence: CDR1 SGHTA, CDR2 FQGNSA. The V segment lost 4 bases and the J segment 2 bases; nucleotides outside the gene matches: 7. For the CDR3, the DNA is TGTGCCAGCAGCTCGGACCTAGCGGGAGGTACCTACGAGCAGTACTTC. This codes for CASSSDLAGGTYEQYF.

V gene TRBV24-1 combines with J gene TRBJ1-2, with unresolved D. The CDR3 extends over 12 amino acids. V dropped 1 base and J dropped 6 bases, with 5 bases sitting between them. Germline V CDR1 and CDR2: KGHDR, SFDVKD. CDR3 coding DNA: TGTGCCACCAGTGATTTCGGGGATGGCTACACCTTC. Translation gives CATSDFGDGYTF.

Ten or more counts support this clonotype. The rearrangement links TRBV7-8 to TRBJ2-7; D might be TRBD1 (6 bases). There are 14 residues in the CDR3. The germline gives CDR1 SGHVS, CDR2 FQNEAQ. V was shortened by 5 bases and J by 3 bases, with 14 bases between the two germline ends. The CDR3 region is CASSRDSTGYEQYF. As DNA, the CDR3 is TGTGCCAGCAGCCGTGACTCGACAGGCTACGAGCAGTACTTC.

There are many counts of this clonotype. This chain uses TRBV20-1 with TRBJ1-1; perhaps TRBD1 as D (6 bases). This CDR3 spans 11 amino acids. Germline V gene sequence: CDR1 DFQATT, CDR2 SNEGSKA (reference sequence). The CDR3 reads CGGLQGTEAFF. CDR3 sequence (DNA): TGCGGGGGACTACAGGGAACTGAAGCTTTCTTT.

The chain uses TRBV29-1 and TRBJ2-3; 7 bases match TRBD2. The germline CDR1 and CDR2 sequences are SQVTM and ANQGSEA. The CDR3 is 14 amino acids. V lost 7 bases, J lost 6 bases, and 13 bases stayed unmatched. CDR3 nucleotide sequence: TGCAGCGCTGAGGCGGAGCGGGACGGGGATACGCAGTATTTT. Protein sequence: CSAEAERDGDTQYF.